Listed here are 28 T cell receptor beta chains from one sample, sequenced in a study of blood T cell repertoires in COVID-19. Libraries were prepared by immunoSEQ multiplex PCR; TCRdb keeps only in-frame clonotypes and omits some of them. Of about 260,000 clones listed, about 83% are singletons. Sequenced material: peripheral blood. These TCRs come from a woman between 50 and 59 years old who had recovered from COVID-19.

The chain has TRBV6-5 and TRBJ1-3; D ambiguous. V was trimmed by 6 bases and J by 3 bases, leaving 12 bases between them. CDR3 length: 14 amino acids. The germline gives CDR1 MNHEY, CDR2 SVGAGI. CDR3 sequence reads: CASRPEAIGNTIYF. The CDR3 DNA reads TGTGCCAGCAGACCAGAAGCGATTGGAAACACCATATATTTT.

The chain couples TRBV25-1 to TRBJ2-5; 9 bases match TRBD1. The CDR3 is 18 amino acids. The germline V gene has CDR1 MGHDK and CDR2 SYGVNS. Unmatched junction bases numbered 12, after V lost 1 base and J lost 3 bases. The CDR3 DNA follows: TGTGCCAGCAGTGAATTTGTCGGACAGGGGTCGTTGAAAGAGACCCAGTACTTC. Translation gives CASSEFVGQGSLKETQYF. The entire variable domain, with the rest obtained from reference TRBV25-1 and TRBJ2-5, is as follows: EADIYQTPRYLVIGTGKKITLECSQTMGHDKMYWYQQDPGMELHLIHYSYGVNSTEKGDLSSESTVSRIRTEHFPLTLESARPSHTSQYLCASSEFVGQGSLKETQYFGPGTRLLVL.

This clone has a handful of counts. The J gene is TRBJ2-1, the V gene TRBV7-2, with 9 bases aligning to TRBD2. V lost 4 bases to trimming and J lost 8 bases; unmatched junction nucleotides: 6. Germline V gene data show CDR1 as SGHTA and CDR2 as FQGNSA. CDR3 length equals 14 residues. The CDR3 here is CASSWASSGDEQFF. The CDR3, as DNA: TGTGCCAGCAGCTGGGCGTCTAGCGGGGATGAGCAGTTCTTC.

A single count supports this clone. The chain has TRBV6-2 or TRBV6-3 and TRBJ1-1; the match to TRBD1 covers 7 bases. With V trimmed by 0 bases and J by 5 bases, 6 bases remained unmatched. Per the germline V gene, CDR1 is MNHEY and CDR2 is SVGEGT. The CDR3 consists of 15 residues. CDR3 sequence: CASSYSAGGGTEAFF. CDR3 sequence (DNA): TGTGCCAGCAGTTACTCCGCAGGGGGAGGTACTGAAGCTTTCTTT.

The chain is built from TRBV7-3 and TRBJ1-1; 9 bases agree with TRBD1. Trimming removed 5 bases from V and 4 bases from J; junction bases left unmatched: 8. This CDR3 contains 15 residues. Germline assignment: CDR1 SGHTA and CDR2 FQGTGA. CDR3 bases: TGTGCCAGCAGCCTTTCGACAGGGGGGTCCACTGAAGCTTTCTTT. It encodes CASSLSTGGSTEAFF.

This chain connects TRBV11-2 to TRBJ1-2; TRBD1 matches 9 bases. CDR3 length: 15 amino acids. CDR1 SGHAT and CDR2 FQNNGV come from the germline V gene. V lost 0 bases to trimming and J lost 8 bases; unmatched junction nucleotides: 7. The CDR3 DNA follows: TGTGCCAGCAGCTTAGATCGGGTGACAGGGGGAGGCTACACCTTC. Amino acid sequence: CASSLDRVTGGGYTF.

The chain combines TRBV7-2 with TRBJ1-5; D is possibly TRBD1 (5 bases). CDR1 is SGHTA and CDR2 is FQGNSA in the germline V gene. Trimming stripped 2 bases from V and 5 bases from J, with 10 bases between. The CDR3 covers 14 residues. CDR3 protein: CASSLIGGDQPQHF. For the CDR3, the DNA is TGTGCCAGCAGCTTAATCGGGGGAGATCAGCCCCAGCATTTT.

This clone showed up just once. V and J are TRBV4-3 and TRBJ2-2; weak D call: TRBD2 (6 bases). Trimming took 6 bases from V and 5 from J, leaving 13 bases between them. Germline V gene data show CDR1 as LGHNA and CDR2 as YSLEER. The CDR3 is 14 residues long. This CDR3 reads CASSKTRGTGELFF. The CDR3 DNA reads TGCGCCAGCAGTAAAACGCGGGGTACCGGGGAGCTGTTTTTT.

V is TRBV6-4 and J is TRBJ2-2; D is uncertain. The germline CDR1 and CDR2 sequences are MRHNA and SNTAGT. The CDR3 is made up of 13 amino acids. The ends were cut back, 5 bases at V and 3 bases at J, with 7 bases in the middle. Here the CDR3 reads CASSQEHTGELFF. CDR3 nucleotide sequence: TGTGCCAGCAGTCAGGAACACACCGGGGAGCTGTTTTTT.

The rearrangement links TRBV12-3 or TRBV12-4 to TRBJ1-5; D gene ambiguous. V was trimmed by 5 bases and J by 5 bases, leaving 10 bases between them. This CDR3 contains 13 residues. The CDR3 sequence: CASSIWLHQPQHF. The DNA of the CDR3 is TGTGCCAGCAGTATCTGGCTGCATCAGCCCCAGCATTTT.

V gene TRBV2 combines with J gene TRBJ1-2; D unresolved. From germline, CDR1 is SNHLY and CDR2 FYNNEI. Trimming stripped 10 bases from V and 2 bases from J, with 11 bases between. The CDR3 totals 12 residues. The CDR3 coding sequence is TGTGCCAAGGGCGGGAACAACTATGGCTACACCTTC. Translating gives CAKGGNNYGYTF.

The chain uses TRBV5-1 and TRBJ2-1; TRBD2 agrees at 14 bases. The CDR3 has 16 amino acids. V shed 4 bases, J shed 8 bases, and the junction held 8 bases outside the gene matches. Germline CDR1 is SGHRS and CDR2 is YFSETQ. The CDR3 DNA sequence: TGCGCCAGCAGCCCCCCTGGACTAGCGGGAGGAGATGAGCAGTTCTTC. This encodes CASSPPGLAGGDEQFF. Variable domain in full (rest from reference TRBV5-1 and TRBJ2-1): KAGVTQTPRYLIKTRGQQVTLSCSPISGHRSVSWYQQTPGQGLQFLFEYFSETQRNKGNFPGRFSGRQFSNSRSEMNVSTLELGDSALYLCASSPPGLAGGDEQFFGPGTRLTVL.

The V gene is TRBV5-1, the J gene TRBJ2-7, with 7 bases aligning to TRBD1. V dropped 3 bases and J dropped 2; count of bases not matched to a gene: 5. This CDR3 contains 14 residues. Germline V gene lookup returns CDR1 SGHRS and CDR2 YFSETQ. CDR3 sequence: CASSSRTGTYEQYF. Here the CDR3 DNA reads TGCGCCAGCAGCTCGCGGACAGGAACCTACGAGCAGTACTTC. The full variable domain, in which reference TRBV5-1 and TRBJ2-7 provide the parts outside the CDR3, is KAGVTQTPRYLIKTRGQQVTLSCSPISGHRSVSWYQQTPGQGLQFLFEYFSETQRNKGNFPGRFSGRQFSNSRSEMNVSTLELGDSALYLCASSSRTGTYEQYFGPGTRLTVT.

This clone was counted between two and nine times. The chain employs TRBV7-7 and TRBJ2-7, with 7 bases matching TRBD2. Germline V lookup: CDR1 SSHAT, CDR2 FNYEAQ (reference sequence). The V gene end was trimmed by 1 base and the J gene end by 3 bases; junction bases not matched to a gene: 6. The CDR3 length is 15 residues. The CDR3 sequence: CASSLGGGSGYEQYF. The CDR3 DNA reads as TGTGCCAGCAGCTTAGGGGGCGGGAGTGGCTACGAGCAGTACTTC.

CDR3 bases: TGTGCCAGCAGCCTCGTGGGGAGCTCCTACAATGAGCAGTTCTTC. Its translation: CASSLVGSSYNEQFF. The chain carries TRBV5-4 and TRBJ2-1, with a possible D match to TRBD2 (5 bases). The V end lost 4 bases, the J end lost 0 bases, and 11 bases lay between the germline ends. CDR1 and CDR2 from the germline V gene are SGHNT and YYREEE (reference sequence). The CDR3 consists of 15 residues.

The chain links TRBV27 to TRBJ2-2, with D tentatively TRBD2 (6 bases). The V gene's germline CDR1 is MNHEY and CDR2 SMNVEV (reference sequence). This CDR3 is built from 16 residues. The V end lost 2 bases, the J end lost 1 base, and 11 bases lay between the germline ends. The CDR3 bases are TGTGCCAGCAGTTTAACTGGAGGGCAGAACACCGGGGAGCTGTTTTTT. Translating it yields CASSLTGGQNTGELFF.

This clone turned up a few times. CDR3 sequence reads: CATSRDLGGSGNTIYF. As DNA, the CDR3 is TGTGCCACCAGCAGAGATTTGGGGGGTAGTGGAAACACCATATATTTT. The V gene is TRBV15, the J gene TRBJ1-3, with a weak D call TRBD1 (5 bases). CDR3 length: 16 residues. Germline lookup yields CDR1 LNHNV and CDR2 YYDKDF (reference sequence). V was cut by 0 bases and J by 3 bases, with 12 bases left in between. The complete variable domain, with remaining parts taken from reference TRBV15 and TRBJ1-3, reads DAMVIQNPRYQVTQFGKPVTLSCSQTLNHNVMYWYQQKSSQAPKLLFHYYDKDFNNEADTPDNFQSRRPNTSFCFLDIRSPGLGDTAMYLCATSRDLGGSGNTIYFGEGSWLTVV.

This clone was seen at least ten times. The rearrangement links TRBV19 to TRBJ2-2, with unresolved D. The V end lost 5 bases, the J end lost 0 bases, and 7 bases lay between the germline ends. The germline gives CDR1 LNHDA, CDR2 SQIVND (reference sequence). The CDR3 consists of 14 residues. The CDR3 bases are TGTGCCAGTAGTGACCAGGCGAACACCGGGGAGCTGTTTTTT. This gives the protein CASSDQANTGELFF.

The chain has TRBV4-3 and TRBJ2-5; TRBD2 might be the D (6 bases). The CDR3 contains 17 residues. Per the germline V gene, CDR1 is LGHNA and CDR2 is YSLEER. V was trimmed by 2 bases and J by 4 bases, leaving 20 bases between them. CDR3 loop: CASSQKGNWGTGETQYF. In nucleotides, the CDR3 is TGCGCCAGCAGCCAAAAGGGGAACTGGGGGACTGGAGAGACCCAGTACTTC.

The rearrangement links TRBV7-2 to TRBJ2-7; 12 bases agree with TRBD2. The CDR3 runs to 16 residues. V shed 3 bases, J shed 7 bases, and the junction held 10 bases outside the gene matches. The germline CDR1 and CDR2 sequences are SGHTA and FQGNSA. The CDR3 nucleotides read TGTGCCAGCAGCTTCGACTCGACTAGCGGGAGTTGGGAGCAGTACTTC. Its protein product is CASSFDSTSGSWEQYF. Filled out from reference TRBV7-2 and TRBJ2-7, the complete variable domain reads GAGVSQSPSNKVTEKGKDVELRCDPISGHTALYWYRQSLGQGLEFLIYFQGNSAPDKSGLPSDRFSAERTGGSVSTLTIQRTQQEDSAVYLCASSFDSTSGSWEQYFGPGTRLTVT.

The rearrangement uses TRBV5-3 and TRBJ2-7; 9 bases match TRBD1. TRBV5-3 carries the ORF label, with uncertain function. This CDR3 spans 14 amino acids. The V and J ends lost 4 bases and 6 bases, in that order; junction bases with no gene match: 8. The CDR3: CARSTRTGASEQYF. In DNA, the CDR3 is TGTGCCAGAAGCACCCGGACAGGGGCGAGCGAGCAGTACTTC.

The gene calls are TRBV29-1 and TRBJ2-3, with 8 positions matching TRBD1. The CDR3 extends over 12 amino acids. Germline V gene sequence: CDR1 SQVTM, CDR2 ANQGSEA. Trimming cost V 4 bases and J 3 bases; bases outside gene matches: 0. Written as DNA, the CDR3 is TGCAGCGTTGGACAGGGGACAGATACGCAGTATTTT. This codes for CSVGQGTDTQYF.

This clone has more than one count but fewer than ten. V is TRBV24-1 and J is TRBJ1-2, with 9 bases identical to TRBD1. Trimming at V came to 4 bases and at J to 2 bases, leaving 4 bases not matched to a gene. Germline lookup yields CDR1 KGHDR and CDR2 SFDVKD. The CDR3 covers 15 residues. The DNA for the CDR3 is TGTGCCACCAGTGAGACCGGGACAGGGAACTATGGCTACACCTTC. It specifies CATSETGTGNYGYTF.

J is TRBJ2-1 and V is TRBV5-1; D is possibly TRBD1 (6 bases). Trimming removed 2 bases from V and 6 bases from J, with 9 bases in between. Germline lookup yields CDR1 SGHRS and CDR2 YFSETQ. This CDR3 is 13 amino acids long. The CDR3 sequence: CASSFDRPNEQFF. The DNA of the CDR3 is TGCGCCAGCAGCTTCGACAGGCCCAATGAGCAGTTCTTC.

This sequence joins TRBV19 and TRBJ2-7; D possibly corresponds to TRBD2 (5 bases). Per the germline V gene, CDR1 is LNHDA and CDR2 is SQIVND (reference sequence). The CDR3 loop spans 14 amino acids. The ends were cut back, 7 bases at V and 0 bases at J, with 13 bases in the middle. For the CDR3, the DNA is TGTGCCAGTACCCCCCGAGGGAACTCCTACGAGCAGTACTTC. Translated, it gives CASTPRGNSYEQYF.

The rearrangement uses TRBV12-3 or TRBV12-4 and TRBJ2-7, with no clear D. V was pared by 5 bases and J by 2 bases, with 4 bases between. The CDR3 covers 11 residues. The CDR3 here is CASSPAYEQYF. DNA of the CDR3: TGTGCCAGCAGTCCAGCCTACGAGCAGTACTTC.

This clone was counted a single time. The genes are TRBV28 and TRBJ2-7, with 7 bases lining up with TRBD1. Germline assignment: CDR1 MDHEN and CDR2 SYDVKM. The CDR3 contains 15 residues. Losses at the gene ends were 5 bases for V and 2 bases for J; bases not matched to a gene: 9. CDR3 residues: CASSPLDRKTYEQYF. The DNA of the CDR3 is TGTGCCAGCAGTCCCCTGGACAGGAAGACCTACGAGCAGTACTTC. The complete variable domain, with remaining parts taken from reference TRBV28 and TRBJ2-7, reads DVKVTQSSRYLVKRTGEKVFLECVQDMDHENMFWYRQDPGLGLRLIYFSYDVKMKEKGDIPEGYSVSREKKERFSLILESASTNQTSMYLCASSPLDRKTYEQYFGPGTRLTVT.

The chain couples TRBV2 to TRBJ1-6; 8 bases agree with TRBD1. The CDR3 loop spans 14 amino acids. Unmatched junction bases numbered 8, after V lost 6 bases and J lost 10 bases. Germline V gene sequence: CDR1 SNHLY, CDR2 FYNNEI. CDR3 bases: TGTGCCAGCAGAAATACAGGGGGAGGCTCACCCCTCCACTTT. It codes for CASRNTGGGSPLHF.